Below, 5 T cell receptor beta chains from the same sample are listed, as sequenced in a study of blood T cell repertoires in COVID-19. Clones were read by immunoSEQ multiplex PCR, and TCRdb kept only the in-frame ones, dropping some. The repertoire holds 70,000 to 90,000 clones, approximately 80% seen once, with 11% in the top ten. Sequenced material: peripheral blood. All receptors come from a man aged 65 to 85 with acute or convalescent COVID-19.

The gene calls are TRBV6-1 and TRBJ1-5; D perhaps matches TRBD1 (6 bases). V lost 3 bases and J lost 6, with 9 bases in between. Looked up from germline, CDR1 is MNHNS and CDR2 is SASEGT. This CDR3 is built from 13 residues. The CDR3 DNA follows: TGTGCCAGCAGTGACACAGGGTTTCAGCCCCAGCATTTT. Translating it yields CASSDTGFQPQHF.

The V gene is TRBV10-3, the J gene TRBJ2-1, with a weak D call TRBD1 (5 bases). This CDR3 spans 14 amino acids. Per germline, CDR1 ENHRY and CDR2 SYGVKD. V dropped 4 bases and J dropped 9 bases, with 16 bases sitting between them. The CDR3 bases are TGTGCCATCAGTGCCCTCTCGGACAAAACTGAGCAGTTCTTC. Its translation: CAISALSDKTEQFF.

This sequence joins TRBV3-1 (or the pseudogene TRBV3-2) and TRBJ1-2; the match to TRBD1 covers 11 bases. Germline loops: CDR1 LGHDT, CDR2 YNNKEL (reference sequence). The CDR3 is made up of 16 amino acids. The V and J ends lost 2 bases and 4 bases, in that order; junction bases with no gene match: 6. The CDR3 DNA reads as TGTGCCAGCAGCCAACGCTCCGGGACAGGGGGCTATGGCTACACCTTC. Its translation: CASSQRSGTGGYGYTF.

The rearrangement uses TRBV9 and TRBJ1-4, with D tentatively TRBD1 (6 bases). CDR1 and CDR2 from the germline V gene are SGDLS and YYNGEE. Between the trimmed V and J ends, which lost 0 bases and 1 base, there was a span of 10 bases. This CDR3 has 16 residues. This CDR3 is CASSVGTALTNEKLFF. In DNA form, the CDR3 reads TGTGCCAGCAGCGTAGGGACAGCGCTAACTAATGAAAAACTGTTTTTT.

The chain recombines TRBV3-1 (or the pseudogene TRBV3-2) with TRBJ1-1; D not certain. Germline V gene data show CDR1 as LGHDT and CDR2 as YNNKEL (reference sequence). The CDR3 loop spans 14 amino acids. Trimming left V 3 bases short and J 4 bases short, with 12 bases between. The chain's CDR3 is CASSHYRGFTEAFF. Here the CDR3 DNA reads TGTGCCAGCAGCCATTACCGGGGTTTCACTGAAGCTTTCTTT.